Listed below are T cell receptor beta chains from one sample, sequenced in a study of CD8 T cells in Susac syndrome. TCRdb reprocessed the immunoSEQ multiplex PCR reads via MiXCR and lists one record per CDR3 protein. The sample carries more than 250,000 distinct CDR3 sequences, about 90% recorded once. The sample consisted of CD4+ T cells from PBMCs. These receptors all stem from a human donor with multiple sclerosis. Both conserved end residues are part of each CDR3. The order of the fields is CDR3 protein, CDR3 DNA, clone size, D gene, V gene, J gene. The D gene is left open where the match is weak. The size field is filled for only some rows; it gives once, few, many or a size class.

CASSAGQGFYEQYF	TGTGCCAGCAGCGCGGGACAGGGGTTTTACGAGCAGTACTTC	NA	TRBD1	TRBV7-9	TRBJ2-7
CSAIESADTQYF	TGCAGTGCTATAGAATCCGCAGATACGCAGTATTTT	NA	NA	TRBV20-1	TRBJ2-3
CSVETGRYGYTF	TGCAGCGTTGAGACAGGGAGGTATGGCTACACCTTC	NA	TRBD1	TRBV29-1	TRBJ1-2
CASSFSGYSNQPQHF	TGTGCCAGCAGTTTTTCGGGTTATAGCAATCAGCCCCAGCATTTT	NA	NA	TRBV28	TRBJ1-5
CASSILTSGQGSQYF	TGTGCCAGTAGTATTTTGACTAGCGGACAAGGTTCGCAGTATTTT	NA	TRBD2	TRBV19	TRBJ2-3
CASSISGTGAYEQYF	TGTGCCAGCAGCATATCCGGGACAGGGGCCTACGAGCAGTACTTC	once	TRBD1	TRBV12-3/TRBV12-4	TRBJ2-7
CASRPSGSVNEQFF	TGTGCCAGCAGGCCTAGCGGGAGTGTCAATGAGCAGTTCTTC	NA	TRBD2	TRBV6-2/TRBV6-3	TRBJ2-1
CASSQDPGGGPYEQYF	TGCGCCAGCAGCCAAGATCCGGGGGGAGGGCCTTACGAGCAGTACTTC	NA	TRBD2	TRBV4-3	TRBJ2-7
CASSVASGGGTEAFF	TGTGCCAGCAGCGTAGCTTCCGGGGGGGGGACTGAAGCTTTCTTT	NA	NA	TRBV9	TRBJ1-1
CASARSSGVGEKLFF	TGCGCCAGCGCCCGGTCTTCCGGAGTTGGGGAAAAACTGTTTTTT	NA	NA	TRBV4-3	TRBJ1-4
CSASLHTEAFF	TGCAGTGCTAGTTTGCACACTGAAGCTTTCTTT	NA	NA	TRBV20-1	TRBJ1-1
CSVRQGGRTEAFF	TGCAGCGTTCGACAGGGAGGAAGGACTGAAGCTTTCTTT	NA	TRBD1	TRBV29-1	TRBJ1-1
CASSLSGTPNEKLFF	TGTGCCAGCAGCTTAAGTGGGACACCTAATGAAAAACTGTTTTTT	NA	NA	TRBV7-9	TRBJ1-4
CASRASPNTEAFF	TGTGCCAGCCGGGCTTCCCCGAACACTGAAGCTTTCTTT	NA	NA	TRBV6-1	TRBJ1-1
CASSIDPRGPYGYTF	TGTGCCAGTAGTATAGACCCGCGGGGCCCCTATGGCTACACCTTC	NA	NA	TRBV19	TRBJ1-2
CASSLTSGAGSNTEAFF	TGTGCCAGCAGCTTAACTTCCGGGGCCGGCTCGAACACTGAAGCTTTCTTT	NA	NA	TRBV7-3	TRBJ1-1
CASSLDTGNYGYTF	TGCGCCAGCAGCTTGGATACGGGCAACTATGGCTACACCTTC	NA	NA	TRBV5-1	TRBJ1-2
CASSILPRGTGELFF	TGTGCCAGCAGCATCCTCCCGAGGGGCACCGGGGAGCTGTTTTTT	NA	NA	TRBV7-9	TRBJ2-2
CASSQDRVGLRRETQYF	TGTGCCAGCAGCCAAGATCGGGTAGGGTTAAGAAGAGAGACCCAGTACTTC	NA	NA	TRBV14	TRBJ2-5
CASSQVQSGELFF	TGTGCCAGCAGCCAAGTCCAGTCCGGGGAGCTGTTTTTT	NA	NA	TRBV4-2	TRBJ2-2
CASSLENRGGTDTQYF	TGCGCCAGCAGCTTGGAAAACAGGGGAGGCACAGATACGCAGTATTTT	NA	TRBD1	TRBV5-1	TRBJ2-3
CASSQARANYGYTF	TGTGCCAGCAGCCAAGCCAGGGCGAACTATGGCTACACCTTC	NA	NA	TRBV3-1	TRBJ1-2
CASSDQNGPADGANVLTF	TGCGCCAGCAGCGACCAAAACGGCCCAGCTGATGGGGCCAACGTCCTGACTTTC	NA	NA	TRBV10-2	TRBJ2-6
CASSLRTETREQYF	TGTGCCAGCAGCCTCCGGACCGAGACACGCGAGCAGTACTTC	NA	NA	TRBV7-2	TRBJ2-7
CASRVGQGATYEQYF	TGTGCCAGCAGAGTAGGACAGGGGGCAACCTACGAGCAGTACTTC	NA	TRBD1	TRBV12-3/TRBV12-4	TRBJ2-7
CASSISGTGAGELFF	TGTGCCAGTAGTATCTCCGGGACAGGGGCCGGGGAGCTGTTTTTT	NA	TRBD1	TRBV19	TRBJ2-2
CAMSARETNPSYEQYF	TGTGCCATGAGTGCCAGGGAGACAAACCCCTCCTACGAGCAGTACTTC	NA	NA	TRBV5-8	TRBJ2-7
CVVPGQYF	TGTGTTGTCCCAGGCCAGTACTTC	NA	NA	TRBV18	TRBJ2-5
CASSLGYPQETQYF	TGCGCCAGCAGCTTGGGCTACCCTCAAGAGACCCAGTACTTC	NA	NA	TRBV5-1	TRBJ2-5
CASSPRGLAGEREQYF	TGTGCCAGCAGTCCACGCGGGCTAGCGGGAGAGCGCGAGCAGTACTTC	NA	TRBD2	TRBV12-3/TRBV12-4	TRBJ2-7
CASRGALANTGELFF	TGTGCCAGTAGGGGGGCTCTCGCGAACACCGGGGAGCTGTTTTTT	once	NA	TRBV19	TRBJ2-2
CASNPTGGGGETQYF	TGTGCCAGCAACCCCACAGGGGGCGGGGGAGAGACCCAGTACTTC	NA	TRBD1	TRBV7-9	TRBJ2-5
CASSYDIGNTEAFF	TGTGCCAGCAGTTACGATATAGGGAACACTGAAGCTTTCTTT	NA	NA	TRBV6-5	TRBJ1-1
CASSQDRERGYTF	TGTGCCAGCAGCCAAGATCGGGAGAGGGGCTACACCTTC	NA	NA	TRBV4-2	TRBJ1-2
CATSRDVGTRVAEQYF	TGTGCCACCAGCAGAGATGTAGGGACTAGGGTCGCCGAGCAGTACTTC	NA	TRBD2	TRBV15	TRBJ2-7
CASSPTGRGTDTQYF	TGTGCCAGCAGCCCAACGGGGCGGGGCACAGATACGCAGTATTTT	NA	NA	TRBV3-1	TRBJ2-3
CASSTAVSGANVLTF	TGTGCCAGTAGTACGGCCGTCTCTGGGGCCAACGTCCTGACTTTC	few	NA	TRBV19	TRBJ2-6
CASSLKGHTIYF	TGTGCCAGCAGTCTAAAAGGACACACCATATATTTT	NA	NA	TRBV12-3/TRBV12-4	TRBJ1-3
CASSLESTGSKAFF	TGTGCCAGCAGTTTAGAGAGTACGGGGTCGAAAGCTTTCTTT	NA	NA	TRBV12-3/TRBV12-4	TRBJ1-1
CASSTDRFEAFF	TGCGCCAGCAGCACCGACAGATTTGAAGCTTTCTTT	once	NA	TRBV5-1	TRBJ1-1
CASRAGGSNQPQHF	TGTGCCAGCAGGGCAGGGGGCAGCAATCAGCCCCAGCATTTT	NA	TRBD1	TRBV6-5	TRBJ1-5